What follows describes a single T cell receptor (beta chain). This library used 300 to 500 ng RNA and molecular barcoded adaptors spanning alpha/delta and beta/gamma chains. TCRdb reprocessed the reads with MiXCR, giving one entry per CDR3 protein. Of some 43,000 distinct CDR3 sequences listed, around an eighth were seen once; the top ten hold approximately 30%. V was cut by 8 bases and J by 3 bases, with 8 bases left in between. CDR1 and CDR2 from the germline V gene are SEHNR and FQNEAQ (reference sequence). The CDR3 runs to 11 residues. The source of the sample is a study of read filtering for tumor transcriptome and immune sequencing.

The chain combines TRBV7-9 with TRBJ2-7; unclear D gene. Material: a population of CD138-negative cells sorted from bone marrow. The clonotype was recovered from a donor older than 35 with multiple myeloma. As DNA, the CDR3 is TGTGCCAGCTTAGCCGGCTACGAGCAGTACTTC. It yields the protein CASLAGYEQYF.